This is a list of T cell receptor beta chains from one sample in a study of PD-L1 blockade in urothelial cancer. The assay was immunoSEQ multiplex PCR, and TCRdb's table has in-frame clones only and misses some. The sample carries tens of thousands of clones, over 80% recorded once. The sequenced sample was PBMCs, obtained around atezolizumab (anti-PD-L1) treatment. These receptors came from a man aged 35 to 55 with urothelial cancer. CDR3s include the opening cysteine and the closing phenylalanine or tryptophan. Each record gives: J gene, clone size, D gene, V gene, CDR3 DNA, CDR3 protein. The D gene is left open where the match is weak. Not all rows give a size; the values are once, few, many and, for expanded clones, a class.

TRBJ2-3 - - TRBV11-2 TGTGCCAGCAGCCCAGCAGGAGATACGCAGTATTTT CASSPAGDTQYF
TRBJ1-5 - - TRBV6-1 TGTGCCAGCAGTGAACGTTATAGCAATCAGCCCCAGCATTTT CASSERYSNQPQHF
TRBJ2-5 once - TRBV10-1 TGCGCCAGCAGTTCTAGCGCTTCGGGGGCCCAGTACTTC CASSSSASGAQYF
TRBJ1-5 - - TRBV7-9 TGTGCCAGCAGTTTGACAGATAGCAATCAGCCCCAGCATTTT CASSLTDSNQPQHF
TRBJ2-3 - - TRBV5-6 TGTGCCAGCAGCTTCCGGTGGGAGGGGGGCTTCACAGATACGCAGTATTTT CASSFRWEGGFTDTQYF
TRBJ2-2 - - TRBV6-5 TGTGCCAGCAGTTATTACGGGACCGGGGAGCTGTTTTTT CASSYYGTGELFF
TRBJ2-1 few TRBD2 TRBV9 TGTGCCAGCAGCGTCTTGGCGGGAGGCACCTACAATGAGCAGTTCTTC CASSVLAGGTYNEQFF
TRBJ2-7 - TRBD2 TRBV28 TGTGCCAGCAGGGGGAGGGTTCCCAAAAACTACGAGCAGTACTTC CASRGRVPKNYEQYF
TRBJ2-2 - TRBD2 TRBV9 TGTGCCAGCAGCGTACTCGGAAGCGGGAGGAAGAACACCGGGGAGCTGTTTTTT CASSVLGSGRKNTGELFF
TRBJ2-7 - TRBD2 TRBV5-3 TGTGCCAGAATAGGGGAGCGGGAGCTGGTATTC CARIGERELVF
TRBJ1-5 - TRBD1 TRBV28 TGTGCCAGCAGTTTATGGGGCCAGGGGGCCAATCAGCCCCAGCATTTT CASSLWGQGANQPQHF
TRBJ2-5 - TRBD1 TRBV9 TGTGCCAGCAGCGTAGGAGGGGGCTTAGGAGAGACCCAGTACTTC CASSVGGGLGETQYF
TRBJ1-2 once TRBD1 TRBV29-1 TGCAGCGTTGCCGGGACAGAAAATGGCTACACCTTC CSVAGTENGYTF
TRBJ1-5 - - TRBV15 TGTGCCACCAGCAGAGATTGGAGGGGCGCGAATCAGCCCCAGCATTTT CATSRDWRGANQPQHF
TRBJ1-3 - - TRBV28 TGTGCCAGCAGTTTAAAAGGGGCAAACACCATATATTTT CASSLKGANTIYF
TRBJ1-1 few - TRBV29-1 TGCAGCGTTAGACGGGATGAGGGGAACACTGAAGCTTTCTTT CSVRRDEGNTEAFF
TRBJ1-1 - - TRBV5-1 TGCGCCAGCAAACAGTCGTTGAACACTGAAGCTTTCTTT CASKQSLNTEAFF
TRBJ1-2 - TRBD1 TRBV28 TGTGCCAGCAGGGCCGGGGGACAGGGGTATGGCTACACCTTC CASRAGGQGYGYTF
TRBJ1-1 - - TRBV10-1 TGCGCCAGCCCCTTTGGGAGCAGGAAGAACACTGAAGCTTTCTTT CASPFGSRKNTEAFF
TRBJ2-3 once - TRBV6-5 TGTGCCAGCAGGTCTAGCACAGATACGCAGTATTTT CASRSSTDTQYF
TRBJ1-5 - - TRBV5-1 TGCGCCAGCAGCTTAACAGGGAGGGATCAGCCCCAGCATTTT CASSLTGRDQPQHF
TRBJ1-5 - TRBD1 TRBV6-5 TGTGCCAGCAGCCGCGGGACAGTTAATCAGCCCCAGCATTTT CASSRGTVNQPQHF
TRBJ2-7 once TRBD2 TRBV5-1 TGCGCCAGCAGCTTTTATAGCGGGCGATCCTACGAGCAGTACTTC CASSFYSGRSYEQYF
TRBJ1-1 - TRBD1 TRBV6-5 TGTGCCAGCAGGAGAGAGGGGGCCCCGAACACTGAAGCTTTCTTT CASRREGAPNTEAFF
TRBJ2-7 - - TRBV28 TGTGCCAGCAGTTTTCCCCCAGGCGAGCAGTACTTC CASSFPPGEQYF
TRBJ1-5 few TRBD1 TRBV19 TGTGCCAGCCGGGACAGAATAAGCAATCAGCCCCAGCATTTT CASRDRISNQPQHF
TRBJ2-7 - - TRBV18 TGTGCCAGCTCACTTGCGACATCTTACGAGCAGTACTTC CASSLATSYEQYF
TRBJ2-2 - TRBD1 TRBV5-1 TGCGCCAGCAGCCCCGGGACAGGGGGCATGGGGCTGTTTTTT CASSPGTGGMGLFF
TRBJ2-3 few - TRBV30 TGTGCCTGGAGCCCCGGGGGTAGCGGATCCGATACGCAGTATTTT CAWSPGGSGSDTQYF
TRBJ2-5 - - TRBV5-1 TGCGCCAGCACCGATGGGGGGAGAAAGACCCAGTACTTC CASTDGGRKTQYF
TRBJ2-3 once TRBD2 TRBV27 TGTGCCAGCAGTTCTCCCCCGGGGGGAGAGGGAGATACGCAGTATTTT CASSSPPGGEGDTQYF
TRBJ2-7 - TRBD2 TRBV5-1 TGCGCCAGCAGCCTTAGCGGGACCCTCTACGAGCAGTACTTC CASSLSGTLYEQYF
TRBJ1-2 - - TRBV7-2 TGTGCCAGCAACGTAAGACTCACAGGTAGCTATGGCTACACCTTC CASNVRLTGSYGYTF
TRBJ1-3 - - TRBV7-2 TGTGCCAGCAGCTTAGCGGGGGCCCTCCGCTCTGGAAACACCATATATTTT CASSLAGALRSGNTIYF
TRBJ2-7 - TRBD1 TRBV7-9 TGTGCCAGCAGCCAGGGACAGTCCGAGCAGTACTTC CASSQGQSEQYF
TRBJ1-2 - - TRBV6-1 TGTGCCAGCACACAGGGTAGAGGCTACACCTTC CASTQGRGYTF
TRBJ2-5 - - TRBV18 TGTGCCAGCTCACCACCGGTAGGCAGGGGCGAGACCCAGTACTTC CASSPPVGRGETQYF
TRBJ2-1 once - TRBV28 TGTGCCAGCAGTTTACTCCTCAGGGGAACTTACAATGAGCAGTTCTTC CASSLLLRGTYNEQFF
TRBJ1-5 - - TRBV6-1 TGTGCCAGCAGTGGCCAGGACTGGGGGGTAGGGAATCAGCCCCAGCATTTT CASSGQDWGVGNQPQHF
TRBJ2-2 - - TRBV2 TGTGCCAGCGGGAGACTAACGAACACCGGGGAGCTGTTTTTT CASGRLTNTGELFF
TRBJ2-2 - TRBD2 TRBV6-6 TGTGCCAGCAGAGTAGCGGGAGGGGGGGGCGGGGAGCTGTTTTTT CASRVAGGGGGELFF
TRBJ2-1 - TRBD1 TRBV5-5 TGTGCCAGCGCCCCAGGGGGCTTGAACAATGAGCAGTTCTTC CASAPGGLNNEQFF
TRBJ2-7 - TRBD1 TRBV10-3 TGTGCCATCAGTGAGTCCAGTTCCGGGACAGGGGTTCTCTACGAGCAGTACTTC CAISESSSGTGVLYEQYF
TRBJ2-1 - - TRBV5-6 TGTGCCAGCAGCACTGACAATGAGCAGTTCTTC CASSTDNEQFF
TRBJ2-7 - - TRBV6-6 TGTGCCAGCAGCCCACGAGCGGAGGGCTCCTACGAGCAGTACTTC CASSPRAEGSYEQYF
TRBJ2-1 - - TRBV7-8 TGTGCCAGCAGCTTAAATCGGGTTGATGATGACAATGAGCAGTTCTTC CASSLNRVDDDNEQFF
TRBJ1-1 once TRBD1 TRBV7-3 TGTGCCAGCAGCGCCGGGACAGGGTGGAACACTGAAGCTTTCTTT CASSAGTGWNTEAFF
TRBJ1-3 - - TRBV18 TGTGCCAGCTCTCCCGGGGGGGACACCATATATTTT CASSPGGDTIYF
TRBJ2-2 - TRBD1 TRBV5-1 TGCGCCAGCAGCTTGGCAGTCAGGGGGACCGGGGAGCTGTTTTTT CASSLAVRGTGELFF
TRBJ2-3 - TRBD2 TRBV27 TGTGCCAGCAGTACTTCACTAGCGGGAGGCCCTCTTGGCACAGATACGCAGTATTTT CASSTSLAGGPLGTDTQYF
TRBJ2-5 - TRBD1 TRBV5-1 TGCGCCAGCAGCTTCCGTCCCGGGACAGGGGGGCAAGAGACCCAGTACTTC CASSFRPGTGGQETQYF
TRBJ1-2 few TRBD1 TRBV2 TGTGCCAGCAGTGTCCGGGACAGGGATGGCTACACCTTC CASSVRDRDGYTF
TRBJ1-2 - - TRBV6-6 TGTGCCAGCAGTTACTCTGAGGCGAACTATGGCTACACCTTC CASSYSEANYGYTF
TRBJ1-1 - TRBD1 TRBV6-5 TGTGCCAGCAGTCAGGGGGCCACTGAAGCTTTCTTT CASSQGATEAFF
TRBJ1-1 - - TRBV30 TGTGCCTGGAGTCTACGCGGGGGGAGTCGCTTTGAAGCTTTCTTT CAWSLRGGSRFEAFF
TRBJ2-7 few - TRBV27 TGTGCCAGCAGTTTTGTACGGGCGGGCGAGCAGTACTTC CASSFVRAGEQYF
TRBJ1-3 - - TRBV14 TGTGCCAGCAGCCAAGCTACCGGGGGTAGAAACACCATATATTTT CASSQATGGRNTIYF
TRBJ2-1 - TRBD2 TRBV19 TGTGCCAGTAGTTTGTCTAGCGGGAGGAATGAGCAGTTCTTC CASSLSSGRNEQFF
TRBJ2-3 - TRBD1 TRBV6-1 TGTGCCAGCAGTGCCGGACAGGCGACAGATACGCAGTATTTT CASSAGQATDTQYF